The text below deals with one T cell receptor beta chain. The antigen is undetermined. The data were taken from a study of T cell responses to AZD1222 COVID-19 vaccine. Study-level findings and limits: Per reports, nearly half of all spike-specific TCRs target regions that are unmutated in variants. The study found Spike-specific TCR breadth and depth rose after two AZD1222 doses.

Produced via immunoSEQ multiplex PCR; TCRdb's table is partial and in-frame only. The sample consists of about 110,000 clones, about 90% of them appearing once. The germline V and J ends were trimmed by 4 bases and 6 bases, with 12 bases remaining between them. The CDR3 sequence is 13 residues long. CDR1 is LNHDA and CDR2 is SQIVND in the germline V gene (reference sequence). This chain uses TRBV19 with TRBJ1-2; D remains ambiguous. This material consisted of peripheral blood, taken on day 0 of AZD1222 vaccination. The clonotype originates from an adult in good health. CDR3 in amino acids: CASSTAGKDGYTF. In DNA form, the CDR3 reads TGTGCCAGTAGTACAGCCGGGAAGGATGGCTACACCTTC. The variable domain in full, with the rest retrieved from reference TRBV19 and TRBJ1-2, is DGGITQSPKYLFRKEGQNVTLSCEQNLNHDAMYWYRQDPGQGLRLIYYSQIVNDFQKGDIAEGYSVSREKKESFPLTVTSAQKNPTAFYLCASSTAGKDGYTFGSGTRLTVV.